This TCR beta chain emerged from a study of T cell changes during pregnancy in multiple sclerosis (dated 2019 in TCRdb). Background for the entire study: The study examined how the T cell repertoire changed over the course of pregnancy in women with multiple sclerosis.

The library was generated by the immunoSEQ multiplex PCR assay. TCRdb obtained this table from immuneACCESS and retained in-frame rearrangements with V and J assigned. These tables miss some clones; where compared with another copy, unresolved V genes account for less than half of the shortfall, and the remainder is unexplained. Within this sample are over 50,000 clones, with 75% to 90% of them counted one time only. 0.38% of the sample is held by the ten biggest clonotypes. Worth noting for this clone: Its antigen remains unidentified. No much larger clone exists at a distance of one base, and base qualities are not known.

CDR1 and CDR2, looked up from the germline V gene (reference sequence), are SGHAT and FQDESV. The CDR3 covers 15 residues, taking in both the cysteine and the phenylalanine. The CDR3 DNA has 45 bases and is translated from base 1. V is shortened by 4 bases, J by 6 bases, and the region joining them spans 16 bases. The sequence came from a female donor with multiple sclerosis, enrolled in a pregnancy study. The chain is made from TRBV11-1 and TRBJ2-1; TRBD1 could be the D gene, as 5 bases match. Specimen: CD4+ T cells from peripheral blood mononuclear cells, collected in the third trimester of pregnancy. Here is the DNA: TGTGCCAGCAGCTCTCCAGACAGTGTCTCCAATGAGCAGTTCTTC. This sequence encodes CASSSPDSVSNEQFF.